The rows below give T cell receptor beta chains drawn from one sample of a study of early T cells in non-severe SARS-CoV-2 infection. TCRdb ran MiXCR on the 5' RACE reads and lists one entry per CDR3 protein. The sample carries 50,000 or so distinct CDR3 sequences, under 15% recorded once. Material for sequencing was whole blood. Source of these receptors: an adult who was a healthcare worker with PCR-confirmed SARS-CoV-2 infection or an uninfected control (not recorded which). The CDR3 runs from the conserved cysteine through the conserved F or W. D genes are given only for firm matches. Clone sizes are given selectively: once, few, many, or a class where the clone is expanded.

cdr3_length	v_call	d_call	clone_size	j_call	cdr3_aa	cdr3_nt
14	TRBV3-1	.	.	TRBJ1-1	CASSPTWANTEAFF	TGTGCCAGCAGCCCAACCTGGGCGAACACTGAAGCTTTCTTT
14	TRBV20-1	TRBD2	.	TRBJ2-7	CSARSGAGIYEQYF	TGCAGTGCTAGAAGTGGAGCGGGAATCTACGAGCAGTACTTC
15	TRBV12-3/TRBV12-4	.	many	TRBJ1-3	CASSPTRTAGNTIYF	TGTGCCAGCAGTCCAACCCGGACAGCTGGAAACACCATATATTTT
14	TRBV28	.	many	TRBJ2-2	CASTELQNTGELFF	TGTGCCAGCACTGAGCTGCAGAACACCGGGGAGCTGTTTTTT
16	TRBV28	TRBD1	many	TRBJ1-5	CASSDAGTGGFQPQHF	TGTGCCAGCAGTGATGCAGGGACAGGGGGCTTTCAGCCCCAGCATTTT
12	TRBV29-1	.	.	TRBJ2-7	CSVVIGGGEQYF	TGCAGCGTTGTGATCGGAGGAGGCGAGCAGTACTTC
19	TRBV6-2/TRBV6-3	TRBD2	.	TRBJ2-1	CASSYSGTSHPVSYNEQFF	TGTGCCAGCAGTTACTCCGGGACTAGCCATCCTGTGAGTTACAATGAGCAGTTCTTC
13	TRBV6-1	.	.	TRBJ2-1	CASSEGRTYEQFF	TGTGCCAGCAGTGAAGGGCGGACATATGAGCAGTTCTTC
12	TRBV27	.	few	TRBJ1-1	CASGREDTEAFF	TGTGCCAGCGGTAGGGAGGACACTGAAGCTTTCTTT
16	TRBV20-1	TRBD1	many	TRBJ1-1	CSARDWSQGARTEAFF	TGCAGTGCTAGAGATTGGTCGCAGGGGGCGAGGACTGAAGCTTTCTTT
17	TRBV12-5	.	few	TRBJ1-1	CASSTGAGVSVNTEAFF	TGTGCTAGTTCGACCGGAGCAGGGGTATCGGTGAACACTGAAGCTTTCTTT
15	TRBV5-1	.	many	TRBJ2-6	CASSSGESGANVLTF	TGCGCCAGCAGCTCAGGGGAATCTGGGGCCAACGTCCTGACTTTC
13	TRBV3-1	.	many	TRBJ1-2	CASSQDWGDGYTF	TGTGCCAGCAGCCAAGATTGGGGTGATGGCTACACCTTC
13	TRBV3-1	.	many	TRBJ1-5	CASSRGGNQPQHF	TGTGCCAGCAGTCGGGGGGGCAATCAGCCCCAGCATTTT
18	TRBV9	TRBD2	.	TRBJ2-1	CASSVAGSSGSSYNEQFF	TGTGCCAGCAGCGTAGCTGGGTCTAGCGGGAGTTCGTACAATGAGCAGTTCTTC
15	TRBV6-1	.	many	TRBJ2-7	CASSEGQGLVYEQYF	TGTGCCAGCAGTGAAGGCCAAGGGTTGGTCTACGAGCAGTACTTC
15	TRBV29-1	TRBD1	.	TRBJ1-4	CSVKHGMGQSEKLFF	TGCAGCGTTAAACACGGGATGGGACAGAGTGAAAAACTGTTTTTT
18	TRBV7-9	TRBD2	many	TRBJ2-1	CASSWTSGGLSSYNEQFF	TGTGCCAGCAGCTGGACTAGCGGGGGCCTGAGCTCCTACAATGAGCAGTTCTTC
16	TRBV25-1	TRBD1	.	TRBJ2-7	CASSEIGRGLSYEQYF	TGTGCCAGCAGTGAAATCGGCAGGGGGCTCTCCTACGAGCAGTACTTC
15	TRBV15	TRBD1	many	TRBJ2-1	CATSGRRTGVIEQFF	TGTGCCACCAGCGGGCGCCGGACAGGGGTAATTGAGCAGTTCTTC
13	TRBV7-2	.	.	TRBJ2-7	CASSFQGLAEQYF	TGTGCCAGCAGCTTCCAGGGACTGGCCGAGCAGTACTTC
14	TRBV5-1	.	.	TRBJ2-3	CASSLAPPTDTQYF	TGCGCCAGCAGCTTGGCCCCACCCACAGATACGCAGTATTTT
17	TRBV7-2	.	many	TRBJ2-7	CASSLVGSAKSSYEQYF	TGTGCCAGCAGCTTAGTCGGGTCAGCAAAAAGCTCCTACGAGCAGTACTTC
16	TRBV7-3	TRBD1	many	TRBJ1-1	CASSLIGQAMNTEAFF	TGTGCCAGCAGCTTGATTGGACAGGCCATGAACACTGAAGCTTTCTTT
10	TRBV29-1	.	many	TRBJ2-5	CSVEGPPPHF	TGCAGCGTTGAAGGCCCCCCCCCTCACTTC
14	TRBV6-1	TRBD1	few	TRBJ1-1	CASSSGQGRTEAFF	TGTGCCAGCAGTAGCGGACAGGGGAGGACTGAAGCTTTCTTT
15	TRBV7-2	TRBD1	few	TRBJ2-7	CASSPRTGGVYEQYF	TGTGCCAGCAGCCCACGGACAGGGGGCGTCTACGAGCAGTACTTC
15	TRBV6-5	.	many	TRBJ1-1	CASSYSTIRGIEAFF	TGTGCCAGCAGTTACTCGACAATCAGGGGAATTGAAGCTTTCTTT
13	TRBV3-1	.	.	TRBJ2-3	CASSRRSTDTQYF	TGTGCCAGCAGCCGGAGGTCCACAGATACGCAGTATTTT
13	TRBV6-5	.	few	TRBJ2-1	CASSYARGVQQFF	TGTGCCAGCAGTTACGCCAGGGGAGTCCAGCAGTTCTTC
13	TRBV19	.	few	TRBJ2-1	CASSIEHANEQFF	TGTGCCAGTAGTATAGAACATGCCAATGAGCAGTTCTTC
12	TRBV20-1	.	many	TRBJ1-5	CSARVENQPQHF	TGCAGTGCTAGAGTCGAGAATCAGCCCCAGCATTTT
20	TRBV24-1	TRBD2	.	TRBJ2-1	CATSGTGRTSGGLLNNEQFF	TGTGCCACCAGCGGGACAGGCCGGACTAGCGGGGGCCTCCTAAACAATGAGCAGTTCTTC
17	TRBV11-2	TRBD1	few	TRBJ2-7	CASSLSTGQGLSYEQYF	TGTGCCAGCAGCCTGAGTACCGGACAGGGCCTCTCCTACGAGCAGTACTTC
19	TRBV18	TRBD2	many	TRBJ2-3	CASSPVLGLAGAFTDTQYF	TGTGCCAGCTCACCGGTTCTCGGACTAGCGGGGGCTTTCACAGATACGCAGTATTTT
13	TRBV29-1	.	.	TRBJ1-1	CSVERGTNTEAFF	TGCAGCGTTGAAAGGGGAACTAACACTGAAGCTTTCTTT
16	TRBV4-1	.	.	TRBJ2-1	CASSQGPRSRHNEQFF	TGCGCCAGCAGCCAAGGCCCGAGGAGCCGTCACAATGAGCAGTTCTTC
13	TRBV5-1	TRBD1	.	TRBJ2-7	CASSYDRDYEQYF	TGCGCCAGCAGCTACGACAGGGACTACGAGCAGTACTTC
13	TRBV20-1	.	many	TRBJ2-7	CSASWGTGYEQYF	TGCAGTGCCTCTTGGGGCACTGGCTACGAGCAGTACTTC
12	TRBV7-8	.	.	TRBJ1-5	CASSGSNQPQHF	TGTGCCAGCAGCGGAAGCAATCAGCCCCAGCATTTT
13	TRBV28	TRBD1	few	TRBJ1-1	CASNGQGNPEAFF	TGTGCCAGCAACGGACAGGGGAACCCTGAAGCTTTCTTT
11	TRBV10-2	.	many	TRBJ1-1	CASSDGEKAFF	TGCGCCAGCAGTGACGGTGAAAAAGCTTTCTTT
11	TRBV2	.	.	TRBJ2-7	CASSVPGQWYF	TGTGCCAGCAGCGTACCGGGCCAGTGGTACTTC
20	TRBV18	TRBD1	many	TRBJ1-1	CASSPYGQGASRPAGTEAFF	TGTGCCAGCTCACCATATGGACAGGGGGCCTCTAGGCCGGCTGGCACTGAAGCTTTCTTT
14	TRBV5-1	.	many	TRBJ1-1	CASSLLGGGTEAFF	TGCGCCAGCAGCTTACTAGGGGGAGGCACTGAAGCTTTCTTT
15	TRBV4-2	.	few	TRBJ1-3	CASSQGGRQGNTIYF	TGTGCCAGCAGCCAAGGGGGAAGACAGGGAAACACCATATATTTT
15	TRBV6-5	.	.	TRBJ1-1	CASSSSFLGQTEAFF	TGTGCCAGCAGTTCAAGTTTTCTGGGGCAGACTGAAGCTTTCTTT
14	TRBV2	.	few	TRBJ1-4	CASRPGTANEKLFF	TGTGCCAGCAGACCAGGGACCGCTAATGAAAAACTGTTTTTT
16	TRBV6-5	TRBD2	many	TRBJ2-1	CASSYSLAGGDNEQFF	TGTGCCAGCAGTTACTCCTTGGCGGGGGGGGACAATGAGCAGTTCTTC
16	TRBV20-1	TRBD2	.	TRBJ2-3	CSAALSSGGHTDTQYF	TGCAGTGCTGCCCTTTCTAGCGGGGGGCACACAGATACGCAGTATTTT
13	TRBV12-3/TRBV12-4	.	many	TRBJ2-5	CASSFGTQETQYF	TGTGCCAGCAGTTTTGGTACCCAAGAGACCCAGTACTTC
16	TRBV25-1	TRBD1	.	TRBJ1-1	CASRGTGTGIFAEAFF	TGTGCCAGCAGGGGAACCGGGACAGGGATCTTCGCTGAAGCTTTCTTT
13	TRBV6-5	.	few	TRBJ1-2	CASQGPANYGYTF	TGTGCCAGCCAGGGCCCAGCTAACTATGGCTACACCTTC
16	TRBV5-1	TRBD2	few	TRBJ2-1	CASSMPSGAFYNEQFF	TGCGCCAGCAGCATGCCTAGCGGGGCCTTTTACAATGAGCAGTTCTTC
15	TRBV5-1	.	many	TRBJ2-5	CASSPRGAGKETQYF	TGCGCCAGCAGCCCGCGAGGGGCAGGGAAAGAGACCCAGTACTTC
15	TRBV20-1	TRBD2	many	TRBJ2-3	CSAIERGLGTDTQYF	TGCAGTGCTATCGAGCGGGGGCTCGGCACAGATACGCAGTATTTT
15	TRBV7-2	TRBD2	.	TRBJ2-1	CASSFSGRAGNEQFF	TGTGCCAGCAGCTTTAGCGGGAGGGCCGGGAATGAGCAGTTCTTC
17	TRBV4-1	.	many	TRBJ2-2	CASSPKGSGQNTGELFF	TGCGCCAGCAGCCCCAAGGGCTCGGGACAAAACACCGGGGAGCTGTTTTTT
14	TRBV29-1	.	.	TRBJ2-3	CSVGWGLDTDTQYF	TGCAGCGTGGGGTGGGGCTTAGACACAGATACGCAGTATTTT